This TCR beta chain was sequenced in a study of T cells in Graves' hyperthyroidism and ophthalmopathy. Regarding the study as a whole: Ophthalmopathy cases were set apart from stable hyperthyroidism by a 13 V-J model. In blood, most of the thyroid clonotypes expanded above 0.001 were also present.

About this clonotype itself: What it recognizes is unknown.

Amplified TCR beta CDR3 regions came from RNA transcripts. Researchers ran a first-round RT-PCR on the TCR CDR3 using the HTBI primer set. TCRdb used MiXCR to reprocess the multiplex PCR reads, holding one entry per CDR3 protein. Altogether around 100,000 distinct CDR3 sequences are present, approximately 48% being singletons, with the ten largest covering 20% to 30%. This clonotype originated in a middle-aged man with Graves' hyperthyroidism. Sequencing was done on a sample of blood.

Written as DNA, the CDR3 is TGTGCCAGCAAGCGGGGGGACTTCTACAATGAGCAGTTCTTC. It encodes CASKRGDFYNEQFF. This chain uses TRBV2 with TRBJ2-1; 9 nucleotides agree with TRBD2. Germline CDR1 reads SNHLY; CDR2 reads FYNNEI. There are 14 residues in the CDR3. V gave up 7 bases and J gave up 3 bases; unmatched junction bases: 4.